The source of this T cell receptor (beta chain) is a study of cytomegalovirus exposure and HLA in healthy donors. Germline V CDR1 and CDR2: SEHNR, FQNEAQ (reference sequence). The CDR3 contains 14 residues. Trimming took 7 bases from V and 0 from J, leaving 12 bases between them. TCRdb's table, derived via immunoSEQ multiplex PCR, lists solely in-frame clones and lacks some. The sample records about 200,000 clones, 87% being singletons. The chain carries TRBV7-9 and TRBJ1-2; D may be TRBD1 (5 bases). The clonotype was recovered from a woman aged 18-29 years in good health and CMV-seropositive. Sequenced material: PBMCs. The CDR3 region has the DNA TGTGCCAGCACCTCGGGGGGAGCTAACTATGGCTACACCTTC. Encoded protein: CASTSGGANYGYTF.